The 26 T cell receptor beta chains reported below all come from one sample, sequenced in a study of identical twins. MiXCR, applied by TCRdb to the 5' RACE reads, yields one record per CDR3 protein. The table lists about 890,000 distinct CDR3 sequences, over 9% of them singletons. A further study also used this sample, focusing on yellow fever vaccine responses in identical twins.

Sequencing was done on a sample of PBMCs. Receptors originate from a woman aged 18-29 years in good health.

This clonotype was picked up a small number of times. The chain is built from TRBV4-1 and TRBJ2-2; TRBD2 matches at 8 bases. CDR1 and CDR2 from the germline V gene are MGHRA and YSYEKL. The junction had 11 bases not matched to a gene; V was cut back by 4 bases and J by 4 bases. This CDR3 has 17 residues. The CDR3 DNA follows: TGCGCCAGCAGCCCACGACAAACTAGCGGCCTCACCGGGGAGCTGTTTTTT. Translating gives CASSPRQTSGLTGELFF.

This clonotype was seen a few times. The chain joins TRBV12-3 or TRBV12-4 to TRBJ2-3; possibly TRBD1 for D (7 bases). CDR3 length: 21 residues. The germline V and J ends were trimmed by 3 bases and 1 base, with 29 bases remaining between them. CDR3 coding DNA: TGTGCCAGCAGTTTGCTGACCAGGGGGACTCGCCTCCCTAAGGGCACAGATACGCAGTATTTT. As protein: CASSLLTRGTRLPKGTDTQYF.

This clonotype was recorded a few times. The V and J genes are TRBV7-8 and TRBJ2-1; 7 bases agree with TRBD2. There are 16 residues in the CDR3. Germline V gene sequence: CDR1 SGHVS, CDR2 FQNEAQ. V lost 5 bases and J lost 5; bases outside the gene matches: 12. The CDR3 loop reads CASSTTGTILHNEQFF. The CDR3 nucleotides read TGTGCCAGCAGCACGACCGGGACTATCCTACACAATGAGCAGTTCTTC.

This clonotype showed up many times. J is TRBJ2-7 and V is TRBV28; D might be TRBD2 (6 bases). The length of the CDR3 is 16 residues. V lost 5 bases to trimming and J lost 0 bases, with 17 bases between them. CDR1 is MDHEN, CDR2 SYDVKM, per germline. The CDR3 region has the DNA TGTGCCAGCAGTCCCTTCGGGGCGGGGATCTCCTACGAGCAGTACTTC. Protein product: CASSPFGAGISYEQYF.

This clonotype was counted a few times. The rearrangement joins TRBV10-2 to TRBJ2-5; D assignment may be TRBD1 or TRBD2 (7 bases each). Per germline, CDR1 WSHSY and CDR2 SAAADI. V gave up 3 bases and J gave up 0 bases, with 17 bases separating them. CDR3 length: 17 residues. CDR3 coding DNA: TGCGCCAGCAGTGACGCGACAGGGAGGGAATACCAAGAGACCCAGTACTTC. It is translated as CASSDATGREYQETQYF.

This clonotype was detected ten times or more. The rearrangement uses TRBV2 and TRBJ1-5; TRBD1 matches at 9 bases. J was trimmed by 5 bases and V by 6 bases; bases with no gene match: 2. The V gene's germline CDR1 is SNHLY and CDR2 FYNNEI. CDR3 length: 13 residues. CDR3 sequence: CASRRQGDQPQHF. The CDR3 bases are TGTGCCAGCAGGAGACAGGGGGATCAGCCCCAGCATTTT.

This chain links TRBV7-8 with TRBJ1-2, with D perhaps matching TRBD1 (5 bases). CDR1 is SGHVS and CDR2 is FQNEAQ in the germline V gene. V lost 1 base and J 2 bases, leaving 11 bases between the germline ends. This CDR3 contains 15 residues. The CDR3 bases are TGTGCCAGCAGCTTAGGTACAGGAAAAAACTATGGCTACACCTTC. Translated: CASSLGTGKNYGYTF. The variable domain in full, with the rest retrieved from reference TRBV7-8 and TRBJ1-2, is GAGVSQSPRYKVAKRGQDVALRCDPISGHVSLFWYQQALGQGPEFLTYFQNEAQLDKSGLPSDRFFAERPEGSVSTLKIQRTQQEDSAVYLCASSLGTGKNYGYTFGSGTRLTVV.

This clonotype has just a few counts. The rearrangement joins TRBV9 to TRBJ2-6, with D maybe TRBD1 (6 bases). CDR1 and CDR2 (germline): SGDLS, YYNGEE. V was cut by 3 bases and J by 3 bases, with 10 bases left in between. The CDR3 runs to 15 residues. The CDR3 reads CASSDSGVGANVLTF. CDR3 nucleotides: TGTGCCAGCAGCGATTCAGGGGTTGGGGCCAACGTCCTGACTTTC.

This clonotype was detected a few times. The rearrangement joins TRBV5-1 to TRBJ1-1; D gene uncertain. V was cut by 4 bases and J by 0 bases, with 13 bases left in between. The germline gives CDR1 SGHRS, CDR2 YFSETQ. This CDR3 spans 15 amino acids. The CDR3 spells CASSRLDALNTEAFF. The CDR3 nucleotides read TGCGCCAGCAGCCGCCTGGACGCCCTGAACACTGAAGCTTTCTTT.

This clonotype was counted only a few times. The V gene is TRBV14, the J gene TRBJ2-7, with a possible D match to TRBD2 (6 bases). The CDR3 is 13 residues long. Trimming left V 1 base short and J 3 bases short, with 7 bases between. The germline CDR1 and CDR2 sequences are SGHDN and FVKESK. The CDR3 bases are TGTGCCAGCAGCCAAGGGGAGGTCTACGAGCAGTACTTC. As protein: CASSQGEVYEQYF.

The J gene is TRBJ2-3, the V gene TRBV7-9; D might be TRBD2 (7 bases). Trimming took 5 bases from V and 5 from J, leaving 20 bases between them. Germline values: CDR1 SEHNR, CDR2 FQNEAQ (reference sequence). The CDR3 totals 16 residues. This CDR3 reads CASSPRGAWREDTQYF. CDR3 coding DNA: TGTGCCAGCAGCCCCCGGGGGGCTTGGAGGGAAGATACGCAGTATTTT. The complete variable domain, with remaining parts taken from reference TRBV7-9 and TRBJ2-3, reads DTGVSQNPRHKITKRGQNVTFRCDPISEHNRLYWYRQTLGQGPEFLTYFQNEAQLEKSRLLSDRFSAERPKGSFSTLEIQRTEQGDSAMYLCASSPRGAWREDTQYFGPGTRLTVL.

There are a few counts of this clonotype. This CDR3 is CASSATSGTQGEQFF. Written as DNA, the CDR3 is TGTGCCAGCAGTGCAACTAGCGGGACCCAGGGGGAGCAGTTCTTC. The chain employs TRBV6-1 and TRBJ2-1; TRBD2 matches at 10 bases. V was clipped by 4 bases and J by 10 bases; unmatched bases: 10. Germline V gives CDR1 MNHNS, CDR2 SASEGT. This CDR3 region has 15 residues.

This clonotype was recorded at least ten times. The chain links TRBV12-3 or TRBV12-4 to TRBJ1-5, with unresolved D. CDR3 length: 14 amino acids. V lost 3 bases and J lost 3, with 9 bases in between. The CDR3 DNA is TGTGCCAGCAGTTTTCTAGATTTCAATCAGCCCCAGCATTTT. Protein: CASSFLDFNQPQHF.

The chain joins TRBV5-1 to TRBJ2-2; 10 nucleotides align to TRBD2. The CDR3 is made up of 16 amino acids. Germline V gene sequence: CDR1 SGHRS, CDR2 YFSETQ. With 0 bases clipped from V and 4 bases from J, the junction kept 3 bases outside the gene matches. The CDR3 loop reads CASSLELAGTTGELFF. In nucleotides, the CDR3 is TGCGCCAGCAGCTTGGAACTAGCGGGGACCACCGGGGAGCTGTTTTTT.

This clonotype turned up a few times. The genes are TRBV5-1 and TRBJ2-1, with 9 bases that match TRBD2. Losses at the gene ends were 4 bases for V and 9 bases for J; bases not matched to a gene: 14. Germline assignment: CDR1 SGHRS and CDR2 YFSETQ. The CDR3 totals 16 residues. This CDR3 reads CASSRVAGVPSGEQFF. The DNA for the CDR3 is TGCGCCAGCAGCAGGGTAGCGGGGGTTCCCTCTGGTGAGCAGTTCTTC.

This clonotype was recorded many times. The J gene is TRBJ1-3, the V gene TRBV5-1; 8 bases match TRBD1. V was pared by 1 base and J by 2 bases, with 5 bases of the junction left unmatched. The CDR3 sequence is 16 residues long. Germline V CDR1 and CDR2: SGHRS, YFSETQ. The CDR3 region is CASSLNRQGPGNTIYF. The CDR3, as DNA: TGCGCCAGCAGCTTGAACCGACAGGGGCCTGGAAACACCATATATTTT.

V usage is TRBV19 and J usage is TRBJ2-1; 9 nucleotides agree with TRBD1. The junction had 23 bases not matched to a gene; V was cut back by 7 bases and J by 4 bases. This CDR3 comprises 20 residues. Germline lookup yields CDR1 LNHDA and CDR2 SQIVND (reference sequence). The CDR3 is CASKSGTGSPGAGKYNEQFF. Written as DNA, the CDR3 is TGTGCCAGTAAATCCGGGACAGGGTCCCCTGGGGCGGGAAAGTACAATGAGCAGTTCTTC.

The chain uses TRBV12-3 or TRBV12-4 and TRBJ1-2; TRBD1 might be the D (6 bases). Trimming stripped 6 bases from V and 4 bases from J, with 15 bases between. The CDR3 contains 14 residues. The CDR3 spells CASSTRGTFYGYTF. DNA for the CDR3: TGTGCCAGCAGCACCAGAGGGACATTCTATGGCTACACCTTC.

This sequence joins TRBV7-9 and TRBJ2-3; D may be TRBD1 or TRBD2 (6 bases each). The CDR3 consists of 14 residues. Germline CDR1 reads SEHNR; CDR2 reads FQNEAQ (reference sequence). V was trimmed by 5 bases and J by 6 bases, leaving 15 bases between them. The CDR3 nucleotides are TGTGCCAGCAGCCTCAAGGAGGGGGTTGATACGCAGTATTTT. It translates to CASSLKEGVDTQYF.

The sample holds many counts of this clonotype. The chain employs TRBV5-6 and TRBJ2-1; D remains ambiguous. The CDR3 spans 17 residues. The V gene's germline CDR1 is SGHDT and CDR2 YYEEEE. V dropped 4 bases and J dropped 0 bases, with 17 bases sitting between them. The CDR3 nucleotides are TGTGCCAGCAGCGTTAGCAGCCATCTGATCTCCTACAATGAGCAGTTCTTC. As protein: CASSVSSHLISYNEQFF.

The chain has TRBV10-3 and TRBJ2-1, with 11 positions matching TRBD1. Germline V CDR1 and CDR2: ENHRY, SYGVKD. The CDR3 length is 15 residues. The V segment lost 1 base and the J segment 9 bases; nucleotides outside the gene matches: 5. CDR3 sequence reads: CAISELDRGHGEQFF. The CDR3 DNA is TGTGCCATCAGTGAGTTGGACAGGGGGCACGGTGAGCAGTTCTTC.

There are a few counts of this clonotype. V is TRBV7-8 and J is TRBJ1-5, with a weak D call TRBD1 (5 bases). This CDR3 has 15 residues. Germline loops: CDR1 SGHVS, CDR2 FQNEAQ. V shed 4 bases and J shed 1 base, with 11 bases lying between them. CDR3: CASSSHGGSNQPQHF. In nucleotides, the CDR3 is TGTGCCAGCAGCTCACACGGGGGAAGCAATCAGCCCCAGCATTTT.

Only a few counts were recorded for this clonotype. The rearrangement links TRBV7-9 to TRBJ2-3; D is undetermined. The V gene lost 0 bases and the J gene lost 6 bases, with 4 bases spanning the gap. The CDR3 consists of 12 residues. Germline loops: CDR1 SEHNR, CDR2 FQNEAQ (reference sequence). The CDR3 coding sequence is TGTGCCAGCAGCTTAGCCAAGGATACGCAGTATTTT. It yields the protein CASSLAKDTQYF.

This clonotype was seen more than once but under ten times. In DNA, the CDR3 is TGTGCCGCGTTAAATCAGCCCCAGCATTTT. It translates to CAALNQPQHF. The rearrangement uses TRBV10-3 and TRBJ1-5; D remains ambiguous. Trimming stripped 11 bases from V and 4 bases from J, with 6 bases between. CDR1 and CDR2 (germline): ENHRY, SYGVKD. This CDR3 has 10 residues.

This clonotype was picked up many times. The chain uses TRBV10-3 and TRBJ1-2; 8 bases agree with TRBD1. The CDR3 is 15 residues long. CDR1 and CDR2 (germline): ENHRY, SYGVKD. V lost 11 bases, J lost 5 bases, and 16 bases stayed unmatched. The CDR3 reads CAVKRGQGGSYGYTF. CDR3 nucleotide sequence: TGTGCCGTGAAGCGAGGACAGGGCGGTAGTTATGGCTACACCTTC.

This clonotype was seen a handful of times. The chain carries TRBV3-1 and TRBJ2-1; TRBD2 matches at 10 bases. Germline CDR1 reads LGHDT; CDR2 reads YNNKEL (reference sequence). Germline trimming cut 5 bases from V and 8 bases from J; bases unmatched to any gene: 6. The CDR3 extends over 14 amino acids. CDR3 sequence: CASSKRGGRDEQFF. The CDR3 nucleotides read TGTGCCAGCAGCAAGCGGGGGGGCCGCGATGAGCAGTTCTTC.